This T cell receptor beta chain was profiled in a study of long-term antiretroviral therapy in people with HIV (dated by TCRdb to 2021 to 2024). Study-level background: The earliest samples were collected about a decade before the 2015 WHO recommendation for immediate ART, when ART was typically delayed until CD4 counts fell. About 35% of the 30 participants with HIV were female. A retrospective serial study tested whether ART initiation and durable HIV suppression were associated with changes in peripheral blood TRB repertoire composition and diversity. No cross-contamination during QIAcube processing was seen in test extractions of a monoclonal T-cell line run alongside roughly 30 polyclonal samples. A total of 192 cryopreserved PBMC samples were contributed to the cohort by 30 adults with confirmed HIV infection, with samples collected serially over a mean of approximately six years (range 1-12). What the research found in general, with its limitations: Inferences about post-ART repertoire changes are limited because no data were available on ART adherence, viral resistance or therapy changes. Limited PBMC availability meant only the TCR beta chain was sequenced, without alpha chain pairing. The samples were dated from about 2004 to 2017, and the ART regimens that were used may be less effective than current ART regimens. At every time point, the repertoire was dominated by expanded TRB clones first identified before ART initiation, although this dominance fluctuated and, in many PLHIV, declined after ART. Starting ART was linked to a significant rise in TRB diversity, yet even after long-term ART the diversity remained significantly lower than in transplant donor controls. Because pre-ART samples had limited cell numbers, unsorted PBMC were profiled rather than sorted CD4+ and CD8+ T cells. Compared with controls, HIV repertoires had narrower CDR3 length ranges, and the network structure pointed to an antigen-experienced repertoire that shifted only slightly toward naive after ART.

Participants were included only if at least one PBMC sample before ART initiation and at least two post-ART samples were available. Treatment was received in the United States of America by all participants with HIV. Cryopreserved samples of about 1-11 million PBMC were thawed and washed before DNA extraction. At the time of the earliest PBMC sample, participants with HIV were aged between roughly 20 and 54 years. Per participant, PBMC samples came from 1-4 timepoints prior to ART initiation and 2-8 timepoints following ART initiation, for a median of 7 samples. For every participant, serial HIV viral load, CD4+ T-cell count, ART history and demographic data were obtained. Using a Qiagen kit on a QIAcube, genomic DNA was extracted from unsorted PBMC, with samples processed in batches of 12. The immunoSEQ hsTCRB v3.0 assay was used at survey level resolution to sequence the TRB variable region. TRB sequencing targeted a depth of about 40,000-55,000 T-cell genomes per sample. An Illumina MiSeq with a v3 150-cycle kit was used to sequence the pooled TRB libraries. The original pipeline was this. Repertoire analysis ran in R within a reproducible Nextflow workflow covering QC, data transformation and analysis. LymphoSeq2, an R package for exploring AIRR-Seq data, was used to implement the custom analyses. Four samples that produced fewer than 5000 total TRB sequences were removed, so approximately 190 HIV repertoires were analyzed. Of the roughly 180 retained HIV repertoires, about 60 were collected before and around 130 after ART initiation. Each repertoire was downsampled to 5000 TRB nucleotide sequences, and summary statistics were averaged across 100 downsampling iterations. TRB sequences were retained for analysis only if CDR3 regions of at least seven amino acids were present. A Shannon entropy-derived clonality score and the Gini coefficient were used to measure diversity. Repertoire networks linked the top 5000 CDR3 amino acid sequences whenever two sequences differed by an edit distance of one. Antigen specificity groups and MHC restriction were predicted for TRB CDR3 amino acid sequences with GLIPH2. CDR3 amino acid sequences were matched against VDJdb and McPAS-TCR to flag known CMV, EBV, HIV or tissue antigen associations. Pre-ART, post-ART and control groups were compared with Wilcoxon signed-rank tests and Holm-Bonferroni correction. TCRdb's version of the immuneACCESS table is confined to in-frame rearrangements and falls short of the full clone set. An unresolved V gene accounts for under half of the shortfall where checked; the remainder is of unknown origin. V and J calls plus clone size are reproduced from that table; the DNA served to infer D and trimming. Across this sample there are about 35,000 clones, with approximately 75% seen only once. 3% to 4% of the sample belongs to the ten largest clones.

With respect to this clone: Its specific antigen is unknown. No per-base quality is available; no much larger clone lies one base away.

Sample: unsorted PBMCs, taken 3 years after starting antiretroviral therapy. This TCR was sampled from a man aged 50 to 60 with HIV.

CDR3 protein: CASSRGLAGRTPGELFF. The bases are TGTGCCAGCAGCCGGGGACTAGCGGGCAGAACCCCCGGGGAGCTGTTTTTT. This receptor chain uses TRBV5-4 and TRBJ2-2; 12 bases in between match TRBD2. V is trimmed back by 4 bases and J by 6 bases, and the junction contains 10 bases that no gene match accounts for. CDR1 and CDR2, per the germline V gene (reference sequence), are SGHNT and YYREEE. Counted from cysteine to phenylalanine, this CDR3 has 17 amino acids. Only the CDR3 region is kept as DNA, spanning 51 bases read in frame from base 1.